Here is one T cell receptor beta chain with its context. This sample is drawn from a study of T cells after yellow fever vaccination. The authors made TCR cDNA by 5'RACE template switching, adding a universal primer site and UMIs. TCRdb processed the 5' RACE reads anew with MiXCR; each CDR3 protein has one entry. This sample yields hundreds of thousands of distinct CDR3 sequences, of which around 3.9% are seen a single time; 23% belongs to the top ten. The CDR3 runs 13 residues. Germline V CDR1 and CDR2: SGHNT, YYREEE (reference sequence). V dropped 2 bases and J dropped 3 bases, with 9 bases sitting between them.

The receptor was derived from a man aged 18 to 29 who received the YFV17D yellow fever vaccine. The material was PBMCs, obtained on the day of the yellow fever booster vaccination. V and J are TRBV5-4 and TRBJ2-7, with no clear D. The CDR3 spells CASSFGDRYEQYF. DNA for the CDR3: TGTGCCAGCAGCTTCGGAGATCGCTACGAGCAGTACTTC.